The 23 T cell receptor beta chains below were found in one sample sequenced in a study of T cell responses to AZD1222 COVID-19 vaccine. Sequenced by immunoSEQ multiplex PCR; TCRdb stores in-frame clones only, minus some. The profile shows approximately 220,000 clones, about 92% of them singletons. Sequencing was performed on peripheral blood, taken on day 0 of MenACWY control vaccination. Every receptor here comes from an adult in good health.

The CDR3 sequence: CASSIAGGLSYNEQFF. The CDR3 DNA follows: TGTGCCAGCAGTATAGCGGGGGGGCTCTCCTACAATGAGCAGTTCTTC. The chain employs TRBV6-2 or TRBV6-3 and TRBJ2-1, with 11 positions matching TRBD2. The V and J ends lost 5 bases and 0 bases, in that order; junction bases with no gene match: 3. The germline CDR1 and CDR2 sequences are MNHEY and SVGEGT. CDR3 length equals 16 residues.

The rearrangement joins TRBV4-2 to TRBJ2-3; 9 nucleotides match TRBD2. The junction had 20 bases not matched to a gene; V was cut back by 0 bases and J by 7 bases. This CDR3 has 20 residues. CDR1 is LGHNA, CDR2 YNFKEQ, per germline. CDR3 DNA sequence: TGTGCCAGCAGCCAAGAGGGCAGAGGGTTAGGAGCGGGGGGTACGAATACGCAGTATTTT. Translation gives CASSQEGRGLGAGGTNTQYF.

The chain couples TRBV19 to TRBJ1-1, with D hard to call. The CDR3 has 15 residues. Per the germline V gene, CDR1 is LNHDA and CDR2 is SQIVND (reference sequence). With 4 bases removed from V and 3 bases from J, the gap between germline ends came to 15 bases. CDR3 sequence reads: CASSKVGVIDTEAFF. In DNA, the CDR3 is TGTGCCAGTAGTAAGGTTGGGGTGATAGACACTGAAGCTTTCTTT.

The chain has TRBV3-1 (or the pseudogene TRBV3-2) and TRBJ1-2; D gene ambiguous. CDR1 is LGHDT and CDR2 is YNNKEL in the germline V gene (reference sequence). The CDR3 totals 13 residues. V lost 5 bases, J lost 8 bases, and 15 bases lay in between. The CDR3 reads CASSSEALRGYTF. In nucleotides, the CDR3 is TGTGCCAGCAGCTCCGAGGCGTTGAGGGGCTACACCTTC.

This clone was counted between two and nine times. A read error may produce the germline difference seen at one junction end. This chain joins TRBV3-1 (or the pseudogene TRBV3-2) and TRBJ2-1; D gene uncertain. The CDR3 totals 8 residues. Germline lookup yields CDR1 LGHDT and CDR2 YNNKEL (reference sequence). Here the CDR3 reads CAGSEQFF. CDR3 nucleotides: TGTGCCGGCAGTGAGCAGTTCTTC.

The genes are TRBV6-5 and TRBJ1-6; TRBD1 agrees at 7 bases. The germline gives CDR1 MNHEY, CDR2 SVGAGI. This CDR3 is 15 amino acids long. V lost 2 bases to trimming and J lost 5 bases; unmatched junction nucleotides: 3. The CDR3 nucleotides read TGTGCCAGCAGTTACGGGACAGCAGATAATTCACCCCTCCACTTT. Encoded protein: CASSYGTADNSPLHF.

V usage is TRBV7-9 and J usage is TRBJ1-2; D is uncertain. The CDR3 covers 15 residues. CDR1 and CDR2 (germline): SEHNR, FQNEAQ (reference sequence). The V and J ends lost 4 bases and 8 bases respectively, with 20 bases between them. CDR3 protein: CASSSRLSGEGGYTF. The CDR3 nucleotides are TGTGCCAGCAGCTCGAGGCTTAGCGGTGAAGGCGGCTACACCTTC.

V and J are TRBV18 and TRBJ1-2; D gene unclear. V lost 3 bases and J 4 bases, leaving 3 bases between the germline ends. The germline V gene has CDR1 KGHSH and CDR2 LQKENI. The length of the CDR3 is 11 residues. CDR3 DNA sequence: TGTGCCAGCTCACCCTCCTATGGCTACACCTTC. Residues: CASSPSYGYTF.

The chain uses TRBV7-2 and TRBJ2-7; TRBD1 aligns across 8 bases. Germline V CDR1 and CDR2: SGHTA, FQGNSA. CDR3 length equals 13 residues. The junction had 3 bases not matched to a gene; V was cut back by 5 bases and J by 3 bases. CDR3 nucleotides: TGTGCCAGCAGCCCGACAGGGGTCTACGAGCAGTACTTC. It specifies CASSPTGVYEQYF.

This sequence joins TRBV5-1 and TRBJ1-1, with D possibly matching TRBD1 (5 bases). The CDR3 consists of 15 residues. CDR1 SGHRS and CDR2 YFSETQ come from the germline V gene. Trimming took off 0 bases at V and 3 bases at J, with 12 bases between the two ends. The DNA for the CDR3 is TGCGCCAGCAGCTTGGTAAATCCCAGGGACACTGAAGCTTTCTTT. Translation gives CASSLVNPRDTEAFF.

On this clone: The same CDR3 can be traced to other DNA sequences in this sample. The rearrangement joins TRBV7-2 to TRBJ1-2, with a weak D call TRBD1 (5 bases). The CDR3 runs to 14 residues. CDR1 and CDR2 from the germline V gene are SGHTA and FQGNSA. V gave up 3 bases and J gave up 1 base, with 9 bases separating them. This CDR3 reads CASSLSQGNYGYTF. The CDR3 DNA is TGTGCCAGCAGCTTGTCGCAGGGTAACTATGGCTACACCTTC.

The chain has TRBV6-6 and TRBJ1-3; D not certain. This CDR3 has 12 residues. V lost 7 bases, J lost 1 base, and 5 bases lay in between. Germline loops: CDR1 MNHNY, CDR2 SVGAGI (reference sequence). CDR3 loop: CASTPSGNTIYF. The DNA for the CDR3 is TGTGCCAGCACCCCGTCTGGAAACACCATATATTTT.

The genes are TRBV5-1 and TRBJ1-2; the match to TRBD1 covers 11 bases. Per the germline V gene, CDR1 is SGHRS and CDR2 is YFSETQ. This CDR3 contains 18 residues. The trim removed 3 bases at V and 5 bases at J, leaving 15 bases unmatched. The CDR3, as DNA: TGCGCCAGCAGCTCCCGAGAGGACAGGGGGCTTTTTAGGTATGGCTACACCTTC. Residues: CASSSREDRGLFRYGYTF.

The chain has TRBV6-4 and TRBJ1-1; tentatively, D is TRBD1 (5 bases). CDR3 length: 13 amino acids. V lost 4 bases and J 1 base, leaving 7 bases between the germline ends. Germline-derived CDR1 and CDR2 are MRHNA and SNTAGT. The CDR3 region has the DNA TGTGCCAGCAGTGGTGGGGGGAACACTGAAGCTTTCTTT. It encodes CASSGGGNTEAFF.

This CDR3 reads CASSLSGNTIYF. The DNA of the CDR3 is TGTGCCAGCAGCTTGTCCGGAAACACCATATATTTT. V gene TRBV5-8 combines with J gene TRBJ1-3; D is ambiguous. The CDR3 has 12 residues. The V gene lost 1 base and the J gene lost 4 bases, with 3 bases spanning the gap. CDR1 is SGHTS and CDR2 is YDEGEE in the germline V gene.

The rearrangement uses TRBV28 and TRBJ2-7; D remains ambiguous. Trimming stripped 8 bases from V and 1 base from J, with 9 bases between. The CDR3 contains 12 residues. CDR1 is MDHEN, CDR2 SYDVKM, per germline. CDR3 sequence: CASGRRSYEQYF. DNA for the CDR3: TGTGCCAGCGGACGGCGTTCCTACGAGCAGTACTTC. Full variable domain (outside the CDR3, taken from reference TRBV28 and TRBJ2-7): DVKVTQSSRYLVKRTGEKVFLECVQDMDHENMFWYRQDPGLGLRLIYFSYDVKMKEKGDIPEGYSVSREKKERFSLILESASTNQTSMYLCASGRRSYEQYFGPGTRLTVT.

The rearrangement links TRBV7-6 to TRBJ1-1, with 7 bases aligning to TRBD1. The CDR3 is 13 residues long. CDR1 and CDR2 (germline): SGHVS, FNYEAQ. V dropped 6 bases and J dropped 4; count of bases not matched to a gene: 5. The CDR3 loop is CASREGASTEAFF. The CDR3 DNA sequence: TGTGCCAGCAGGGAGGGGGCCAGCACTGAAGCTTTCTTT.

The CDR3 bases are TGTGCCAGCAGCTACGACCAGGGGTTTGGGGAAAAACTGTTTTTT. Its translation: CASSYDQGFGEKLFF. The rearrangement joins TRBV5-6 to TRBJ1-4; D might be TRBD1 (6 bases). CDR1 SGHDT and CDR2 YYEEEE come from the germline V gene. The germline V and J ends were trimmed by 3 bases and 8 bases, with 17 bases remaining between them. This CDR3 contains 15 residues.

The chain links TRBV19 to TRBJ1-1; maybe TRBD1 (6 bases). The CDR3 length is 15 residues. Germline V CDR1 and CDR2: LNHDA, SQIVND (reference sequence). The V end was cut by 3 bases, the J end by 1 base, with 12 bases between. DNA of the CDR3: TGTGCCAGTAGTATGAGAAGGGGGAAGAACACTGAAGCTTTCTTT. Its protein product is CASSMRRGKNTEAFF.

Details on this clone: Other nucleotide sequences from this sample produce the same CDR3. The rearrangement joins TRBV6-5 to TRBJ1-2; the D is unclear. Per germline, CDR1 MNHEY and CDR2 SVGAGI. The CDR3 has 13 residues. The ends were cut back, 6 bases at V and 3 bases at J, with 11 bases in the middle. CDR3 residues: CASRGTNYYGYTF. For the CDR3, the DNA is TGTGCCAGCAGGGGAACTAATTACTATGGCTACACCTTC.

The chain uses TRBV3-1 (or the pseudogene TRBV3-2) and TRBJ2-7; 7 bases are a match to TRBD1. The CDR3 extends over 15 amino acids. The V segment lost 4 bases and the J segment 0 bases; nucleotides outside the gene matches: 6. Germline values: CDR1 LGHDT, CDR2 YNNKEL (reference sequence). The CDR3 coding sequence is TGTGCCAGCAGCCCGACAGGGTCCCACTCCTACGAGCAGTACTTC. Translated, it gives CASSPTGSHSYEQYF.

The DNA for the CDR3 is TGTGCCAGCAGCTTTCGAAAGGCGGACACTGAAGCTTTCTTT. Protein product: CASSFRKADTEAFF. The gene calls are TRBV12-1 and TRBJ1-1. TRBV12-1 is given as a pseudogene. The CDR3 is made up of 14 amino acids.

This sequence joins TRBV6-4 and TRBJ2-1; a weak D match, TRBD2 (6 bases). Between the trimmed V and J ends, which lost 5 bases and 4 bases, there was a span of 15 bases. Germline V gene lookup returns CDR1 MRHNA and CDR2 SNTAGT. The CDR3 is made up of 15 amino acids. The CDR3 protein is CASSLLSGGYNEQFF. In nucleotides, the CDR3 is TGTGCCAGCAGTCTCCTTAGCGGCGGTTACAATGAGCAGTTCTTC.